The 32 T cell receptor beta chains in this list originate from one sample, sequenced in a study of cytomegalovirus exposure and HLA in healthy donors. It was with 60 Vbeta and 13 Jbeta primers that the PCR ran. Assay: immunoSEQ multiplex PCR; the TCRdb copy retains only in-frame clones and omits some. The table has 310,000 or so clones, 80% to 90% seen once. The source material was PBMCs. These receptors came from a woman between 18 and 29 years old in good health and CMV-seronegative.

The sample holds a few counts of this clone. The rearrangement links TRBV5-1 to TRBJ1-1; a possible D gene is TRBD1 (5 bases). Germline V CDR1 and CDR2: SGHRS, YFSETQ. This CDR3 has 14 residues. Trimming left V 0 bases short and J 3 bases short, with 9 bases between. The CDR3 region is CASSLGGGDTEAFF. CDR3 nucleotides: TGCGCCAGCAGCTTGGGGGGGGGTGACACTGAAGCTTTCTTT.

As for this clone: Germline and junction disagree at one end, which may indicate a read error. J is TRBJ1-5 and V is TRBV7-9; D is ambiguous. Looked up from germline, CDR1 is SEHNR and CDR2 is FQNEAQ (reference sequence). This CDR3 comprises 12 residues. CDR3: CSSSLGNQPQHF. The CDR3 DNA follows: TGTTCCAGCAGCCTCGGCAATCAGCCCCAGCATTTT.

This sequence joins TRBV5-6 and TRBJ1-4, with D possibly matching TRBD1 (5 bases). The CDR3 runs 16 residues. CDR1 SGHDT and CDR2 YYEEEE come from the germline V gene. Trimming took 4 bases from V and 5 from J, leaving 18 bases between them. In DNA form, the CDR3 reads TGTGCCAGCAGCCCAGGTTTCACAGGATCGAATGAAAAACTGTTTTTT. Protein: CASSPGFTGSNEKLFF.

The chain has TRBV12-2 and TRBJ2-1; the table's D gene call, TRBD2, was not cross checked with the DNA. TRBV12-2 constitutes a pseudogene. This CDR3 region has 16 residues. Here the CDR3 reads CASRFAGGPSYNEQFF. In nucleotides, the CDR3 is TGTGCAAGTCGCTTTGCGGGGGGGCCTTCTTACAATGAGCAGTTCTTC.

The rearrangement uses TRBV7-8 and TRBJ2-1, with 11 bases identical to TRBD2. Germline V gene sequence: CDR1 SGHVS, CDR2 FQNEAQ. The J segment lost 5 bases and the V segment lost 3 bases, leaving 6 bases of the junction unmatched. CDR3 length: 16 amino acids. CDR3 bases: TGTGCCAGCAGCTTCCAGGGACTAGCGGTGAACAATGAGCAGTTCTTC. Its translation: CASSFQGLAVNNEQFF.

This chain's CDR3 is CASSRTGTYNEQFF. CDR3 bases: TGTGCCAGCAGCAGGACGGGGACCTACAATGAGCAGTTCTTC. This rearrangement joins TRBV6-4 to TRBJ2-1; weak D call: TRBD2 (5 bases). The CDR3 has 14 residues. Germline assignment: CDR1 MRHNA and CDR2 SNTAGT. The germline V and J ends were trimmed by 6 bases and 2 bases, with 11 bases remaining between them.

Concerning this clone: This CDR3 is also generated by other DNA sequences in the sample. The genes are TRBV5-1 and TRBJ2-3, with a possible D match to TRBD2 (6 bases). V lost 4 bases and J 2 bases, leaving 11 bases between the germline ends. Germline CDR1 is SGHRS and CDR2 is YFSETQ. The CDR3 runs 14 residues. The DNA for the CDR3 is TGCGCCAGCAGCCTGGGACTTGCCACAGATACGCAGTATTTT. Translated, it gives CASSLGLATDTQYF.

The genes are TRBV13 and TRBJ2-1; D is undetermined. The CDR3 loop spans 16 amino acids. V was trimmed by 1 base and J by 0 bases, leaving 10 bases between them. Germline V CDR1 and CDR2: PRHDT, FYEKMQ (reference sequence). The CDR3 DNA is TGTGCCAGCAGCTTAGCGCACTCGAGCTCCTACAATGAGCAGTTCTTC. It is translated as CASSLAHSSSYNEQFF.

The J gene is TRBJ2-7, the V gene TRBV7-9; 10 nucleotides match TRBD1. Unmatched junction bases numbered 4, after V lost 5 bases and J lost 3 bases. The CDR3 contains 14 residues. Per the germline V gene, CDR1 is SEHNR and CDR2 is FQNEAQ (reference sequence). CDR3 DNA sequence: TGTGCCAGCAGCCCCGGGACAGGGGACTACGAGCAGTACTTC. Residues: CASSPGTGDYEQYF.

The chain recombines TRBV12-5 with TRBJ1-2; 7 bases agree with TRBD1. The V gene's germline CDR1 is LGHNT and CDR2 FRNRAP. J gave up 6 bases and V 2 bases, and 3 bases lay outside the gene matches. The CDR3 sequence is 13 residues long. The CDR3 loop reads CASGLTGEHGYTF. Written as DNA, the CDR3 is TGTGCTAGTGGTTTGACAGGGGAGCATGGCTACACCTTC.

On this clone: Other DNA sequences within the sample encode an identical CDR3. The rearrangement uses TRBV12-5 and TRBJ1-6; 8 bases fit TRBD1. The V gene end was trimmed by 6 bases and the J gene end by 4 bases; junction bases not matched to a gene: 8. The V gene's germline CDR1 is LGHNT and CDR2 FRNRAP. This CDR3 has 16 residues. Here the CDR3 reads CASGQLTGAYNSPLHF. CDR3 nucleotides: TGTGCTAGTGGCCAATTGACAGGGGCATATAATTCACCCCTCCACTTT.

This sequence joins TRBV19 and TRBJ1-4, with D unresolved. Germline CDR1 LNHDA, CDR2 SQIVND (reference sequence). The V and J ends lost 3 bases and 4 bases respectively, with 6 bases between them. The CDR3 runs 13 residues. The CDR3 loop is CASSINSNEKLFF. The CDR3 DNA sequence: TGTGCCAGTAGTATCAACAGTAATGAAAAACTGTTTTTT.

V and J are TRBV7-9 and TRBJ1-2; 9 bases match TRBD1. The junction had 7 bases not matched to a gene; V was cut back by 5 bases and J by 3 bases. The CDR3 loop spans 15 amino acids. The V gene's germline CDR1 is SEHNR and CDR2 FQNEAQ (reference sequence). In nucleotides, the CDR3 is TGTGCCAGCAGCCACCGGGACAGGGTGTACTATGGCTACACCTTC. Amino acids: CASSHRDRVYYGYTF.

This chain uses TRBV18 with TRBJ1-5; possibly TRBD1 for D (6 bases). Germline loops: CDR1 KGHSH, CDR2 LQKENI. This CDR3 contains 12 residues. V was clipped by 4 bases and J by 5 bases, with 6 bases between them. Here the CDR3 reads CASSHRDQPQHF. The CDR3 bases are TGTGCCAGCTCACACAGGGATCAGCCCCAGCATTTT. Full variable domain (missing parts from reference TRBV18 and TRBJ1-5): NAGVMQNPRHLVRRRGQEARLRCSPMKGHSHVYWYRQLPEEGLKFMVYLQKENIIDESGMPKERFSAEFPKEGPSILRIQQVVRGDSAAYFCASSHRDQPQHFGDGTRLSIL.

The genes are TRBV5-1 and TRBJ1-4; D is unclear. The V end was cut by 4 bases, the J end by 4 bases, with 11 bases between. Germline CDR1 and CDR2: SGHRS and YFSETQ. The CDR3 is 14 residues long. As DNA, the CDR3 is TGCGCCAGCAGCCAAGGACGGGGTAATGAAAAACTGTTTTTT. It translates to CASSQGRGNEKLFF. Full variable domain (rest looked up from reference TRBV5-1 and TRBJ1-4): KAGVTQTPRYLIKTRGQQVTLSCSPISGHRSVSWYQQTPGQGLQFLFEYFSETQRNKGNFPGRFSGRQFSNSRSEMNVSTLELGDSALYLCASSQGRGNEKLFFGSGTQLSVL.

CDR3 DNA: TGTGCCAGCAGCCTCCGGACAGGGGGAAACTATGGCTACACCTTC. Protein: CASSLRTGGNYGYTF. The genes are TRBV11-2 and TRBJ1-2; 10 bases fit TRBD1. V dropped 5 bases and J dropped 2; count of bases not matched to a gene: 5. The CDR3 totals 15 residues. CDR1 and CDR2 from the germline V gene are SGHAT and FQNNGV.

V is TRBV9 and J is TRBJ1-1; D remains unclear. The length of the CDR3 is 14 residues. Germline-derived CDR1 and CDR2 are SGDLS and YYNGEE. Trimming took off 0 bases at V and 3 bases at J, with 9 bases between the two ends. The CDR3 reads CASSVAPGDTEAFF. The CDR3 DNA reads TGTGCCAGCAGCGTAGCTCCCGGGGACACTGAAGCTTTCTTT.

The chain couples TRBV7-9 to TRBJ1-1; 8 bases line up with TRBD1. The CDR3 contains 17 residues. CDR1 SEHNR and CDR2 FQNEAQ come from the germline V gene (reference sequence). V lost 5 bases and J lost 1; bases outside the gene matches: 12. CDR3 coding DNA: TGTGCCAGCAGCGACCTATTCTCGACAGGGGCGAACACTGAAGCTTTCTTT. Protein product: CASSDLFSTGANTEAFF.

The chain recombines TRBV6-1 with TRBJ1-5; 9 bases are a match to TRBD1. The germline CDR1 and CDR2 sequences are MNHNS and SASEGT. The CDR3 contains 14 residues. V lost 4 bases and J lost 4; bases outside the gene matches: 2. CDR3 in amino acids: CASSVQGANQPQHF. The DNA for the CDR3 is TGTGCCAGCAGTGTACAGGGGGCTAATCAGCCCCAGCATTTT.

This chain joins TRBV9 and TRBJ1-3; no definite D call. The CDR3 is 13 residues long. CDR1 and CDR2 (germline): SGDLS, YYNGEE. The germline V and J ends were trimmed by 1 base and 0 bases, with 2 bases remaining between them. The CDR3 bases are TGTGCCAGCAGCGTACACTCTGGAAACACCATATATTTT. Protein product: CASSVHSGNTIYF.

This sequence joins TRBV5-4 and TRBJ2-7; 7 bases line up with TRBD2. Trimming took 4 bases from V and 5 from J; bases not matched to a gene: 15. CDR3 length: 16 amino acids. Germline V gene data show CDR1 as SGHNT and CDR2 as YYREEE (reference sequence). This CDR3 reads CASSVVRTSLPHEQYF. DNA of the CDR3: TGTGCCAGCAGCGTGGTTAGGACTAGTCTCCCCCACGAGCAGTACTTC.

This clone appeared a single time. The J gene is TRBJ1-5, the V gene TRBV30; 9 positions agree with TRBD1. The trim removed 2 bases at V and 7 bases at J, leaving 6 bases unmatched. Germline V gene sequence: CDR1 GTSNPN, CDR2 SVGIG (reference sequence). CDR3 size: 14 residues. CDR3: CAWSPTGGRQPQHF. The CDR3 region has the DNA TGTGCCTGGAGTCCAACAGGGGGCAGGCAGCCCCAGCATTTT. The variable domain in full, completed from reference TRBV30 and TRBJ1-5, reads SQTIHQWPATLVQPVGSPLSLECTVEGTSNPNLYWYRQAAGRGLQLLFYSVGIGQISSEVPQNLSASRPQDRQFILSSKKLLLSDSGFYLCAWSPTGGRQPQHFGDGTRLSIL.

The chain employs TRBV2 and TRBJ1-5; D unclear. Trimming left V 8 bases short and J 4 bases short, with 18 bases between. From germline, CDR1 is SNHLY and CDR2 FYNNEI. The CDR3 loop spans 15 amino acids. The CDR3: CASGSQALTNQPQHF. As DNA, the CDR3 is TGTGCCAGCGGCTCGCAGGCGCTCACGAATCAGCCCCAGCATTTT.

The V gene is TRBV30, the J gene TRBJ2-4; the match to TRBD2 covers 10 bases. Germline-derived CDR1 and CDR2 are GTSNPN and SVGIG (reference sequence). V trimming: 5 bases; J trimming: 6 bases; junction bases outside the gene matches: 10. This CDR3 has 15 amino acids. The CDR3 protein is CAWLERGGHGNIQYF. The CDR3 DNA sequence: TGTGCCTGGCTGGAGCGGGGGGGCCACGGAAACATTCAGTACTTC.

The chain combines TRBV6-5 with TRBJ2-1, with 9 nucleotides matching TRBD1. The CDR3 has 15 amino acids. V shed 6 bases and J 6 bases; nucleotides not matched to a gene: 9. CDR1 MNHEY and CDR2 SVGAGI come from the germline V gene. This chain's CDR3 is CASSPGTGTGNEQFF. The CDR3 nucleotides are TGTGCCAGCAGCCCCGGGACAGGGACGGGCAATGAGCAGTTCTTC.

This clone showed up just once. This rearrangement joins TRBV2 to TRBJ1-2; tentative D call: TRBD1 (5 bases). This CDR3 has 13 residues. The germline V gene has CDR1 SNHLY and CDR2 FYNNEI. Trimming took off 1 base at V and 7 bases at J, with 10 bases between the two ends. The CDR3 DNA follows: TGTGCCAGCAGTGAAGGGGAAGGGGTTGGCTACACCTTC. It yields the protein CASSEGEGVGYTF.

V is TRBV7-3 and J is TRBJ1-1; 9 nucleotides match TRBD1. After removal of 4 bases from V and 5 bases from J, the junction contained 5 bases not matched to a gene. Germline V lookup: CDR1 SGHTA, CDR2 FQGTGA. The CDR3 is made up of 14 amino acids. The CDR3: CASSSGQGETEAFF. The CDR3 DNA sequence: TGTGCCAGCAGCTCGGGACAGGGAGAGACTGAAGCTTTCTTT.

The V gene is TRBV2, the J gene TRBJ1-3; tentatively, D is TRBD1 (6 bases). The CDR3 is 15 residues long. V was pared by 6 bases and J by 4 bases, with 16 bases between. The germline CDR1 and CDR2 sequences are SNHLY and FYNNEI. CDR3 nucleotides: TGTGCCAGCAGGGACAACCAGGGGTACGGAAACACCATATATTTT. As protein: CASRDNQGYGNTIYF.

In the case of this clone: Sequence at one end of the junction differs from germline and may be a read error. The gene calls are TRBV7-9 and TRBJ1-2; D gene unclear. The germline V gene has CDR1 SEHNR and CDR2 FQNEAQ (reference sequence). This CDR3 is 14 amino acids long. CDR3 protein: CSSSLAAGRPGYTF. CDR3 bases: TGTTCCAGCAGCTTAGCGGCAGGTCGGCCTGGCTACACCTTC.

V usage is TRBV5-6 and J usage is TRBJ2-7; 8 nucleotides match TRBD1. With 4 bases clipped from V and 4 bases from J, the junction kept 13 bases outside the gene matches. CDR1 is SGHDT, CDR2 YYEEEE, per germline. CDR3 length: 16 residues. The CDR3 DNA reads TGTGCCAGCAGCAACTCCTTACAGGGGGTTAGGTACGAGCAGTACTTC. Amino acid sequence: CASSNSLQGVRYEQYF.

This chain connects TRBV5-4 to TRBJ2-7; D gene ambiguous. From germline, CDR1 is SGHNT and CDR2 YYREEE (reference sequence). The V end was cut by 1 base, the J end by 5 bases, with 16 bases between. The CDR3 sequence is 15 residues long. As DNA, the CDR3 is TGTGCCAGCAGCTTGCAGGTAGTTCACAGAGACGAGCAGTACTTC. Its translation is CASSLQVVHRDEQYF. Filled out from reference TRBV5-4 and TRBJ2-7, the complete variable domain reads ETGVTQSPTHLIKTRGQQVTLRCSSQSGHNTVSWYQQALGQGPQFIFQYYREEENGRGNFPPRFSGLQFPNYSSELNVNALELDDSALYLCASSLQVVHRDEQYFGPGTRLTVT.

This sequence joins TRBV14 and TRBJ2-2; TRBD1 might be the D (6 bases). The CDR3 has 17 amino acids. The germline CDR1 and CDR2 sequences are SGHDN and FVKESK. The V gene lost 0 bases and the J gene lost 3 bases, with 14 bases spanning the gap. The CDR3 bases are TGTGCCAGCAGCCAAGAGCTCCGGGACACTTACACCGGGGAGCTGTTTTTT. This encodes CASSQELRDTYTGELFF.